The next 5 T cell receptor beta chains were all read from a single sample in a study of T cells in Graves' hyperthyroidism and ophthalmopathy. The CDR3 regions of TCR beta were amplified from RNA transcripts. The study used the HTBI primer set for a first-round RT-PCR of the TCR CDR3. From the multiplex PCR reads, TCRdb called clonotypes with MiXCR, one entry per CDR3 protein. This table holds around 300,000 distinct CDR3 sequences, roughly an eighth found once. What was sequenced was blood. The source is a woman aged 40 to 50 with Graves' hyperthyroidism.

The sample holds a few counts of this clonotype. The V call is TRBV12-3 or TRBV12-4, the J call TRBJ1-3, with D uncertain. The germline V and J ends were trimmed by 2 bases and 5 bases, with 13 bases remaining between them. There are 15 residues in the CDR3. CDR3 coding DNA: TGTGCCAGCAGTTTATCCGTGACGGTGAGAAACACCATATATTTT. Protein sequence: CASSLSVTVRNTIYF.

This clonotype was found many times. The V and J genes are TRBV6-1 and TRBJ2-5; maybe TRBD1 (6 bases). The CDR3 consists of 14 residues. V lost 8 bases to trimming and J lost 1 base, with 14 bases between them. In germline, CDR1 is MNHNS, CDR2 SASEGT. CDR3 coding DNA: TGTGCCAGCCGACCAGGACAGCTCCAAGAGACCCAGTACTTC. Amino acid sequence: CASRPGQLQETQYF.

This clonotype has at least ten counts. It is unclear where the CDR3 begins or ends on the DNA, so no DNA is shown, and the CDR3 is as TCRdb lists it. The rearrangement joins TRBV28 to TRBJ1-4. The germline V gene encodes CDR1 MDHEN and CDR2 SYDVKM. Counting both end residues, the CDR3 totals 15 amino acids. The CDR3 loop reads CASSLEKATNEKLFF.

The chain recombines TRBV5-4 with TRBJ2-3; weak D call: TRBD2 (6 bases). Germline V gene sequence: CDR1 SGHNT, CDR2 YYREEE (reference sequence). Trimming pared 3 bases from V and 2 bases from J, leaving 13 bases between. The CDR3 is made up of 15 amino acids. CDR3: CASSSPGLDTDTQYF. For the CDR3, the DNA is TGTGCCAGCAGCTCGCCGGGACTTGACACAGATACGCAGTATTTT.

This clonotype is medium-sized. The CDR3 DNA reads TGTGCCACCAAGCTGGAGGGAGGCGGGGCCTACAATGAGCAGTTCTTC. Translating it yields CATKLEGGGAYNEQFF. This chain uses TRBV2 with TRBJ2-1; possible D gene TRBD2, 6 bases. The length of the CDR3 is 16 residues. Germline CDR1 reads SNHLY; CDR2 reads FYNNEI. V dropped 10 bases and J dropped 2 bases, with 21 bases sitting between them.